Below, 11 T cell receptor beta chains from the same sample are listed, as sequenced in a study of cytomegalovirus exposure and HLA in healthy donors. With 60 Vbeta and 13 Jbeta primers, the PCR was carried out. The data were produced by immunoSEQ multiplex PCR, yet TCRdb's version contains in-frame clones alone and is incomplete. The data show around 130,000 clones, with less than 85% seen just once and roughly 2.1% held by the top ten. The sample taken for sequencing was PBMCs. These receptors were taken from a middle-aged woman in good health and CMV-seropositive.

The CDR3 is CASSFQTSGAYEQYF. In nucleotides, the CDR3 is TGTGCCAGCAGCTTCCAGACTAGCGGGGCATACGAGCAGTACTTC. The chain uses TRBV7-2 and TRBJ2-7; TRBD2 aligns across 11 bases. J lost 4 bases, V lost 3 bases, and 5 bases had no gene match. The length of the CDR3 is 15 residues. Germline lookup yields CDR1 SGHTA and CDR2 FQGNSA.

This clone was detected only a few times. CDR3 DNA: TGTGCCAGCAGAGATGGGGACACAACCAAAAACATTCAGTACTTC. Its translation is CASRDGDTTKNIQYF. This chain joins TRBV27 and TRBJ2-4; perhaps TRBD1 as D (6 bases). The V gene lost 6 bases and the J gene lost 2 bases, with 14 bases spanning the gap. The CDR3 totals 15 residues. Germline V gives CDR1 MNHEY, CDR2 SMNVEV (reference sequence).

The V and J genes are TRBV7-8 and TRBJ2-5, with 10 nucleotides matching TRBD2. Germline values: CDR1 SGHVS, CDR2 FQNEAQ. CDR3 length: 15 residues. Germline trimming cut 5 bases from V and 5 bases from J; bases unmatched to any gene: 8. In DNA form, the CDR3 reads TGTGCCAGCAGCATCCTAGCGGGGGCCGGGGAGACCCAGTACTTC. This translates into CASSILAGAGETQYF.

A few counts support this clone. The chain combines TRBV7-2 with TRBJ2-3; 11 nucleotides line up with TRBD2. With 5 bases clipped from V and 0 bases from J, the junction kept 10 bases outside the gene matches. The CDR3 loop spans 18 amino acids. Per the germline V gene, CDR1 is SGHTA and CDR2 is FQGNSA. The CDR3 here is CASSLTGTSGTSTDTQYF. CDR3 bases: TGTGCCAGCAGCCTAACCGGGACTAGCGGTACTAGCACAGATACGCAGTATTTT.

Concerning this clone itself: It is likely a read error, because the conserved phenylalanine at the end of the CDR3 is missing. The V and J genes are TRBV18 and TRBJ1-1, with 10 positions matching TRBD1. In germline, CDR1 is KGHSH, CDR2 LQKENI. The CDR3 totals 17 residues. Unmatched junction bases numbered 12, after V lost 3 bases and J lost 5 bases. CDR3 DNA: TGTGCCAGCTCACCCAGTAACCTGGACAGGGGGAGTACTGAAGCTTTCTTG. Translated, it gives CASSPSNLDRGSTEAFL.

J is TRBJ1-2 and V is TRBV28; 9 nucleotides align to TRBD1. CDR3 size: 14 residues. The V gene's germline CDR1 is MDHEN and CDR2 SYDVKM. With V trimmed by 6 bases and J by 4 bases, 6 bases remained unmatched. CDR3 residues: CASSQGQGPYGYTF. DNA of the CDR3: TGTGCCAGCAGCCAAGGACAGGGGCCCTATGGCTACACCTTC.

This clone was observed a single time. The V gene is TRBV29-1, the J gene TRBJ1-2, with 8 bases identical to TRBD1. The V gene's germline CDR1 is SQVTM and CDR2 ANQGSEA. After removal of 6 bases from V and 7 bases from J, the junction contained 7 bases not matched to a gene. The CDR3 is 12 residues long. CDR3 in amino acids: CSVRTGLGGYTF. Written as DNA, the CDR3 is TGCAGCGTAAGGACAGGGTTGGGTGGCTACACCTTC.

This rearrangement joins TRBV7-2 to TRBJ1-6; the match to TRBD1 covers 7 bases. V lost 1 base and J lost 9; bases outside the gene matches: 3. The CDR3 consists of 14 residues. CDR1 is SGHTA and CDR2 is FQGNSA in the germline V gene. In DNA, the CDR3 is TGTGCCAGCAGCTTAGAAGGGGGCCGTTCACCCCTCCACTTT. Amino acid sequence: CASSLEGGRSPLHF.

The CDR3 here is CASSGTTGLAYNEQFF. CDR3 DNA: TGTGCCAGCAGTGGAACGACGGGACTAGCTTACAATGAGCAGTTCTTC. The V and J genes are TRBV6-1 and TRBJ2-1, with 9 positions matching TRBD2. The germline V gene has CDR1 MNHNS and CDR2 SASEGT. The trim removed 4 bases at V and 4 bases at J, leaving 8 bases unmatched. The CDR3 is 16 amino acids.

This sequence joins TRBV7-2 and TRBJ2-1, with 9 bases matching TRBD1. CDR3 size: 14 residues. V shed 5 bases, J shed 6 bases, and the junction held 5 bases outside the gene matches. Germline CDR1 is SGHTA and CDR2 is FQGNSA. CDR3 sequence (DNA): TGTGCCAGCAGCCCGGGACAGGGAGCCAATGAGCAGTTCTTC. Its translation: CASSPGQGANEQFF.

The gene calls are TRBV19 and TRBJ2-7; 11 nucleotides line up with TRBD1. The germline gives CDR1 LNHDA, CDR2 SQIVND (reference sequence). The CDR3 length is 14 residues. V trimming: 4 bases; J trimming: 2 bases; junction bases outside the gene matches: 1. The chain's CDR3 is CASSTGQGAYEQYF. The CDR3 nucleotides read TGTGCCAGTAGTACGGGACAGGGGGCCTACGAGCAGTACTTC.